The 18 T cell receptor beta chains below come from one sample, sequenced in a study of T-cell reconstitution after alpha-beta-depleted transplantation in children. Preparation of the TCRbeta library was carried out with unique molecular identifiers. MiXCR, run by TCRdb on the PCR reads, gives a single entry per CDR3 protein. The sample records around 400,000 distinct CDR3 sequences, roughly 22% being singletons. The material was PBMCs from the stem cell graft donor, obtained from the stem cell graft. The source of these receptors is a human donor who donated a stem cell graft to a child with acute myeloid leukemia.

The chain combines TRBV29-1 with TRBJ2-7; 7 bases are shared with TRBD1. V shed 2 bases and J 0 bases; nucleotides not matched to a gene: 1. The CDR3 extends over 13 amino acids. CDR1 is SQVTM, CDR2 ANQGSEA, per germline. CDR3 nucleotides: TGCAGCGTTGAATGGGACAGCTCCTACGAGCAGTACTTC. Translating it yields CSVEWDSSYEQYF.

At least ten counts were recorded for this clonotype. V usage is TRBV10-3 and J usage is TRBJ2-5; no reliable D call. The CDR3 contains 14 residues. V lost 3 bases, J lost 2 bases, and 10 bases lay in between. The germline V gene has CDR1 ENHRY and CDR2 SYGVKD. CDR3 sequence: CAISDATGQETQYF. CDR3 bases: TGTGCCATCAGTGATGCGACGGGTCAAGAGACCCAGTACTTC.

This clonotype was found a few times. The CDR3 region is CASRFGTPQSGANVLTF. The CDR3 bases are TGTGCCAGCAGATTCGGGACACCCCAATCTGGGGCCAACGTCCTGACTTTC. The gene calls are TRBV2 and TRBJ2-6, with D possibly matching TRBD1 (6 bases). V was shortened by 6 bases and J by 1 base, with 16 bases between the two germline ends. The length of the CDR3 is 17 residues. Germline V CDR1 and CDR2: SNHLY, FYNNEI.

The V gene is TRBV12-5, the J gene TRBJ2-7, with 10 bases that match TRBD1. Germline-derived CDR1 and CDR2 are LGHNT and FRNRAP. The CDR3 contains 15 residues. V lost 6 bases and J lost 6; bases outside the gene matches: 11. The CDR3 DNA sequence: TGTGCTAGTGGCCCCACCGGGACAGGGGTAGCCGAGCAGTACTTC. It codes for CASGPTGTGVAEQYF.

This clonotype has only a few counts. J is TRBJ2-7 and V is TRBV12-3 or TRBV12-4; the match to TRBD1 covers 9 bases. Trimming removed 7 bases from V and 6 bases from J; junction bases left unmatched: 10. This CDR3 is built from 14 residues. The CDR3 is CASMEPGQGGEQYF. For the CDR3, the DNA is TGTGCCAGCATGGAACCGGGACAGGGAGGCGAGCAGTACTTC.

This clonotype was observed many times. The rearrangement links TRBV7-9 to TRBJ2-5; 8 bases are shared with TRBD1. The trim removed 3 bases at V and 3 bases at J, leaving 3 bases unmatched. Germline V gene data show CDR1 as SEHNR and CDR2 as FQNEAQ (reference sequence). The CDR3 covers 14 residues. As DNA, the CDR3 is TGTGCCAGCAGCTTCAGGGGGCTCGAAGAGACCCAGTACTTC. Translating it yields CASSFRGLEETQYF.

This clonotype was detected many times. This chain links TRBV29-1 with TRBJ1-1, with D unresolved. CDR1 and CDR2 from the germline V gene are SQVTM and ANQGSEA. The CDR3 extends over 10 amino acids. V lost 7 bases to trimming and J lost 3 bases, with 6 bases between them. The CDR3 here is CSGSDTEAFF. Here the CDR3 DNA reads TGCAGCGGGAGTGACACTGAAGCTTTCTTT.

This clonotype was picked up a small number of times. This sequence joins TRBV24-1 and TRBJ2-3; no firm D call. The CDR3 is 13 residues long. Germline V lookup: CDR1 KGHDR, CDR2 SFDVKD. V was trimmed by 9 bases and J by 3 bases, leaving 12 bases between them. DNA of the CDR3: TGTGCCACCTCCGGTTGGCCTACAGATACGCAGTATTTT. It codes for CATSGWPTDTQYF.

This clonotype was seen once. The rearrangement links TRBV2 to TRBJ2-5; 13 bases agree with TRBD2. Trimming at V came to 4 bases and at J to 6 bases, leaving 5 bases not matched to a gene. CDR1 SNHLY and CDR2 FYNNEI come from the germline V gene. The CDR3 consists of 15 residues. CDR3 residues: CASSGLAGGSKTQYF. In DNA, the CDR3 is TGTGCCAGCAGTGGACTAGCGGGAGGTTCAAAGACCCAGTACTTC.

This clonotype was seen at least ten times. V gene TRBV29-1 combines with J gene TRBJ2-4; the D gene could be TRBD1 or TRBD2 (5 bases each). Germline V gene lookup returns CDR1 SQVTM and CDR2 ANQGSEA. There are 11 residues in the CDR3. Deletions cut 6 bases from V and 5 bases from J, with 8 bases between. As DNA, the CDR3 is TGCAGCGTAGGGACCCAAAACATTCAGTACTTC. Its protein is CSVGTQNIQYF.

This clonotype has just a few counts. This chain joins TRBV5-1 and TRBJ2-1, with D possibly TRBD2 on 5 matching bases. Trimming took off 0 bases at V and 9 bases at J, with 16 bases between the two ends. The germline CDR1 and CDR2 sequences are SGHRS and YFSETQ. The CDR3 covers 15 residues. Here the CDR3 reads CASSLVGRGKIEQFF. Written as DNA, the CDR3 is TGCGCCAGCAGCTTGGTAGGACGGGGAAAGATTGAGCAGTTCTTC. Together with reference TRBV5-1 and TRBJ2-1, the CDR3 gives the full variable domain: KAGVTQTPRYLIKTRGQQVTLSCSPISGHRSVSWYQQTPGQGLQFLFEYFSETQRNKGNFPGRFSGRQFSNSRSEMNVSTLELGDSALYLCASSLVGRGKIEQFFGPGTRLTVL.

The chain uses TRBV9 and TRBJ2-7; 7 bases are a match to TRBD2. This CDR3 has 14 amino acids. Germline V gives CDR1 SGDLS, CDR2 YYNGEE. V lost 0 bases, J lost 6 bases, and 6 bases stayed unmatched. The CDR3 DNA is TGTGCCAGCAGCGTAGACCCGGGAGGTCTCGAGCAGTACTTC. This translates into CASSVDPGGLEQYF.

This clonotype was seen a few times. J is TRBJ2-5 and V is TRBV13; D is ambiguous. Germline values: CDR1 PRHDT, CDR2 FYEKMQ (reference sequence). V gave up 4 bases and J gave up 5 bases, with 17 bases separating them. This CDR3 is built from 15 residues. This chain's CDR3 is CASSYVDPMGETQYF. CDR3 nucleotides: TGTGCCAGCAGCTATGTAGATCCGATGGGGGAGACCCAGTACTTC.

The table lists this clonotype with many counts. CDR3: CASSSPSGTNTGELFF. As DNA, the CDR3 is TGTGCCAGCAGCTCTCCTAGCGGAACGAACACCGGGGAGCTGTTTTTT. The rearrangement joins TRBV7-2 to TRBJ2-2, with 7 bases matching TRBD2. The V gene's germline CDR1 is SGHTA and CDR2 FQGNSA. The CDR3 loop spans 16 amino acids. V gave up 4 bases and J gave up 0 bases; unmatched junction bases: 5.

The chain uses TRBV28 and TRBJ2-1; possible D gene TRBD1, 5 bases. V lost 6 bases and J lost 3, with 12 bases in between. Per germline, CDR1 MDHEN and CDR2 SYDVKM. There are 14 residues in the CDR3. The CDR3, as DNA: TGTGCCAGCAGAACTCAGGGCTTCTACAATGAGCAGTTCTTC. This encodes CASRTQGFYNEQFF. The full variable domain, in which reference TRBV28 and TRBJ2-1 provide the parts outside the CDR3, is DVKVTQSSRYLVKRTGEKVFLECVQDMDHENMFWYRQDPGLGLRLIYFSYDVKMKEKGDIPEGYSVSREKKERFSLILESASTNQTSMYLCASRTQGFYNEQFFGPGTRLTVL.

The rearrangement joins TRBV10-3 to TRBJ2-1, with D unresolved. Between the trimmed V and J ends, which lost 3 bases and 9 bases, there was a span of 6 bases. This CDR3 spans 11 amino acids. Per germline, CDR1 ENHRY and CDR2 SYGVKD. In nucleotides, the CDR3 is TGTGCCATCAGTGACTCGACTGAGCAGTTCTTC. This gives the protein CAISDSTEQFF.

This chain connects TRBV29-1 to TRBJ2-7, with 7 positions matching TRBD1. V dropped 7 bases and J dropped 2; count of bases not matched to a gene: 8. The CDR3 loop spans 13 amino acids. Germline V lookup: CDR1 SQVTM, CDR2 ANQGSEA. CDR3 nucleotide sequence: TGCAGCGCCTCCGGGACAGCTACCTACGAGCAGTACTTC. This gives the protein CSASGTATYEQYF.

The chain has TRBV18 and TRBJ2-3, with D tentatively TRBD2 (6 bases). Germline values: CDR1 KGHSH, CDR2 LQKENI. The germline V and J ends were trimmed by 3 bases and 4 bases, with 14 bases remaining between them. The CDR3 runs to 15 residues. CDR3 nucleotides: TGTGCCAGCTCACCCGGAGGGGTCGAGGCAGATACGCAGTATTTT. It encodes CASSPGGVEADTQYF.